These 20 T cell receptor beta chains were all obtained from the same sample, sequenced in a study of identical twins. TCRdb reprocessed the 5' RACE reads via MiXCR and lists one record per CDR3 protein. The table shows under 400,000 distinct CDR3 sequences, with about 9% occurring only once. Source material: naive T cells sorted from blood. These receptors were collected from a woman in her forties or fifties in good health.

There are many counts of this clonotype. V gene TRBV3-1 combines with J gene TRBJ2-3, with D unresolved. V was clipped by 1 base and J by 3 bases, with 14 bases between them. Per the germline V gene, CDR1 is LGHDT and CDR2 is YNNKEL (reference sequence). The CDR3 has 16 amino acids. DNA of the CDR3: TGTGCCAGCAGCCAAGGTGTCGACCTGGGGACAGATACGCAGTATTTT. It encodes CASSQGVDLGTDTQYF.

This clonotype was seen only a few times. The chain recombines TRBV20-1 with TRBJ2-3; 7 nucleotides line up with TRBD2. J was trimmed by 3 bases and V by 5 bases; bases with no gene match: 8. CDR3 size: 14 residues. Germline lookup yields CDR1 DFQATT and CDR2 SNEGSKA (reference sequence). Written as DNA, the CDR3 is TGCAGTGCTCATGCCGGGACTACTACAGATACGCAGTATTTT. It specifies CSAHAGTTTDTQYF.

This clonotype was picked up many times. The chain joins TRBV2 to TRBJ2-7; D uncertain. The V end was cut by 1 base, the J end by 0 bases, with 7 bases between. The germline gives CDR1 SNHLY, CDR2 FYNNEI. The CDR3 totals 14 residues. As DNA, the CDR3 is TGTGCCAGCAGTGAAGACCCGAGCTCCTACGAGCAGTACGTC. It encodes CASSEDPSSYEQYV.

The chain uses TRBV5-1 and TRBJ2-3, with 8 bases fitting TRBD2. CDR3 length: 17 amino acids. Germline assignment: CDR1 SGHRS and CDR2 YFSETQ. The J segment lost 3 bases and the V segment lost 5 bases, leaving 14 bases of the junction unmatched. In DNA form, the CDR3 reads TGCGCCAGCAGTTCCGGACTAGCACCTCAGAGGACAGATACGCAGTATTTT. Translation: CASSSGLAPQRTDTQYF.

V gene TRBV5-1 combines with J gene TRBJ2-5, with D possibly being TRBD1 (5 bases). Deletions cut 4 bases from V and 5 bases from J, with 15 bases between. This CDR3 has 14 amino acids. The germline V gene encodes CDR1 SGHRS and CDR2 YFSETQ. In nucleotides, the CDR3 is TGCGCCAGCAGCCCTTGGGGCGCCTCTGAGACCCAGTACTTC. This encodes CASSPWGASETQYF.

The table lists this clonotype with a count of one. The V and J genes are TRBV18 and TRBJ2-7, with 12 bases lining up with TRBD1. The V and J ends lost 2 bases and 12 bases, in that order; junction bases with no gene match: 11. CDR1 is KGHSH, CDR2 LQKENI, per germline. The CDR3 has 15 amino acids. The CDR3 DNA is TGTGCCAGCTCACCAAGCGGGACAGGGGGCCCAACGGTGTACGTC. This gives the protein CASSPSGTGGPTVYV.

This clonotype was seen ten or more times. The chain combines TRBV12-3 or TRBV12-4 with TRBJ2-1, with unresolved D. V lost 3 bases, J lost 6 bases, and 6 bases lay in between. CDR3 size: 12 residues. The CDR3 DNA follows: TGTGCCAGCAGTTTGGTACGCAATGAGCAGTTCTTC. Translating gives CASSLVRNEQFF.

This clonotype was counted a few times. The chain links TRBV5-4 to TRBJ2-1; 11 bases map to TRBD2. Germline-derived CDR1 and CDR2 are SGHNT and YYREEE (reference sequence). The CDR3 is made up of 15 amino acids. V lost 4 bases to trimming and J lost 3 bases; unmatched junction nucleotides: 3. Written as DNA, the CDR3 is TGTGCCAGCAGCCAGACTAGCGGGAACTACAATGAGCAGTTCTTC. It translates to CASSQTSGNYNEQFF.

The genes are TRBV13 and TRBJ2-7; unclear D gene. Germline V gene sequence: CDR1 PRHDT, CDR2 FYEKMQ (reference sequence). This CDR3 has 12 residues. Trimming left V 5 bases short and J 5 bases short, with 10 bases between. The CDR3: CASSLMADEQYF. For the CDR3, the DNA is TGTGCCAGCAGCCTAATGGCCGACGAGCAGTACTTC.

This clonotype was seen more than once but under ten times. V is TRBV5-1 and J is TRBJ1-1; a possible D gene is TRBD1 (5 bases). The germline V gene has CDR1 SGHRS and CDR2 YFSETQ. The ends were cut back, 2 bases at V and 0 bases at J, with 11 bases in the middle. The CDR3 consists of 15 residues. The CDR3 DNA follows: TGCGCCAGCAGCTTCTCACAGGCCATGAACACTGAAGCTTTCTTT. This sequence encodes CASSFSQAMNTEAFF.

This chain uses TRBV30 with TRBJ2-7, with unresolved D. The CDR3 length is 12 residues. Germline CDR1 GTSNPN, CDR2 SVGIG (reference sequence). V lost 2 bases and J 2 bases, leaving 7 bases between the germline ends. The CDR3 region has the DNA TGTGCCTGGAGTTGGATCCCCTACGAGCAGTACGTC. Its translation is CAWSWIPYEQYV.

The table lists this clonotype with many counts. The chain carries TRBV6-5 and TRBJ2-1, with D hard to call. Looked up from germline, CDR1 is MNHEY and CDR2 is SVGAGI. Trimming stripped 0 bases from V and 3 bases from J, with 0 bases between. This CDR3 has 12 residues. Written as DNA, the CDR3 is TGTGCCAGCAGTTACTCCTACAATGAGCAGTTCTTC. Translation gives CASSYSYNEQFF.

V and J are TRBV2 and TRBJ2-3; D is uncertain. The length of the CDR3 is 14 residues. V lost 7 bases, J lost 0 bases, and 11 bases lay in between. Germline values: CDR1 SNHLY, CDR2 FYNNEI. The CDR3 bases are TGTGCCAGCACTCCGCTACCTAGCACAGATACGCAGTATTTT. This sequence encodes CASTPLPSTDTQYF.

This clonotype has at least ten counts. The chain has TRBV15 and TRBJ2-1; D is possibly TRBD1 (6 bases). The germline V gene has CDR1 LNHNV and CDR2 YYDKDF (reference sequence). The CDR3 totals 17 residues. Trimming removed 4 bases from V and 3 bases from J, with 19 bases in between. The CDR3 protein is CATSTRTGGQIYNEQFF. In DNA, the CDR3 is TGTGCCACCAGCACCCGAACCGGAGGACAGATCTACAATGAGCAGTTCTTC. Looking up the rest from reference TRBV15 and TRBJ2-1 gives the full variable domain: DAMVIQNPRYQVTQFGKPVTLSCSQTLNHNVMYWYQQKSSQAPKLLFHYYDKDFNNEADTPDNFQSRRPNTSFCFLDIRSPGLGDTAMYLCATSTRTGGQIYNEQFFGPGTRLTVL.

This clonotype was observed many times. This rearrangement joins TRBV5-1 to TRBJ1-1; a possible D gene is TRBD1 (6 bases). Germline assignment: CDR1 SGHRS and CDR2 YFSETQ. V shed 1 base and J shed 5 bases, with 12 bases lying between them. The length of the CDR3 is 14 residues. CDR3 protein: CASSLMGAGTEAFF. As DNA, the CDR3 is TGCGCCAGCAGCTTGATGGGGGCTGGGACTGAAGCTTTCTTT.

The chain links TRBV10-3 to TRBJ1-2, with D maybe TRBD1 (5 bases). The CDR3 runs to 15 residues. V was cut by 6 bases and J by 3 bases, with 17 bases left in between. Germline V gene data show CDR1 as ENHRY and CDR2 as SYGVKD. CDR3 region: CAIRDQRRADYGYTF. In nucleotides, the CDR3 is TGTGCCATCAGGGACCAACGCAGGGCTGACTATGGCTACACCTTC.

This clonotype was counted at least ten times. This chain uses TRBV12-3 or TRBV12-4 with TRBJ1-1, with D possibly TRBD1 on 5 matching bases. With 8 bases removed from V and 5 bases from J, the gap between germline ends came to 15 bases. The CDR3 is made up of 13 amino acids. CDR3 sequence reads: CASSWRGWTEAFF. The DNA for the CDR3 is TGTGCCAGCTCCTGGCGGGGCTGGACTGAAGCTTTCTTT.

The gene calls are TRBV29-1 and TRBJ2-3; no definite D call. Germline CDR1 is SQVTM and CDR2 is ANQGSEA. The CDR3 length is 10 residues. V was cut by 4 bases and J by 6 bases, with 5 bases left in between. Here the CDR3 DNA reads TGCAGCGTTGGTATGGATACGCAGTATTTT. Amino acids: CSVGMDTQYF.

The chain joins TRBV11-3 to TRBJ2-1; TRBD2 matches at 8 bases. The ends lost 5 bases at V and 9 bases at J; junction bases unmatched: 9. Germline V lookup: CDR1 SGHNT, CDR2 YENEEA. CDR3 length equals 14 residues. CDR3 nucleotides: TGTGCCAGCAGCGCCTCAGCGGGAGCGGTTGAGCAGTTCTTC. It encodes CASSASAGAVEQFF.

This clonotype was detected ten times or more. The J gene is TRBJ2-5, the V gene TRBV6-1, with D unresolved. Looked up from germline, CDR1 is MNHNS and CDR2 is SASEGT. Trimming pared 7 bases from V and 2 bases from J, leaving 11 bases between. This CDR3 has 13 amino acids. CDR3 sequence: CASTRRRQETQYF. The CDR3 DNA is TGTGCCAGCACCAGACGACGGCAAGAGACCCAGTACTTC.